This T cell receptor beta chain derives from a study of T cells expressing NK-cell markers. At the level of the study: The authors derived TCR beta repertoires from sorted CD3+CD56+NKG2C+, CD3+CD56+NKG2C- and CD3+CD56-NKG2C+ T cells. Of eight sequenced donors, seven were HCMV-seropositive and one HCMV-seronegative.

Findings and caveats of the study: Of the CD8+ T cell pool in 5 to 7 donors, roughly 1.0-8% was accounted for by dominant NKG2C+ clonotypes.

To note about this clonotype: Its antigen is still unknown.

TCR beta cDNA was generated via 5'RACE template switching incorporating UMIs. For each CDR3 protein, TCRdb gives one entry from its re-call of the 5' RACE reads, without DNA. Recorded for this sample: roughly 180,000 distinct CDR3 sequences. The receptor comes from a woman between 18 and 70 years old in good health. The sequenced sample consisted of blood T cells: a sorted CD56 or NKG2C T cell subset, CD4+ or CD8+ T cells, or bulk PBMC T cells (not recorded which).

CDR3 sequence reads: CSARDLHEQYF. The rearrangement uses TRBV20-1 and TRBJ2-7. This CDR3 is built from 11 residues. Germline V gene lookup returns CDR1 DFQATT and CDR2 SNEGSKA (reference sequence).